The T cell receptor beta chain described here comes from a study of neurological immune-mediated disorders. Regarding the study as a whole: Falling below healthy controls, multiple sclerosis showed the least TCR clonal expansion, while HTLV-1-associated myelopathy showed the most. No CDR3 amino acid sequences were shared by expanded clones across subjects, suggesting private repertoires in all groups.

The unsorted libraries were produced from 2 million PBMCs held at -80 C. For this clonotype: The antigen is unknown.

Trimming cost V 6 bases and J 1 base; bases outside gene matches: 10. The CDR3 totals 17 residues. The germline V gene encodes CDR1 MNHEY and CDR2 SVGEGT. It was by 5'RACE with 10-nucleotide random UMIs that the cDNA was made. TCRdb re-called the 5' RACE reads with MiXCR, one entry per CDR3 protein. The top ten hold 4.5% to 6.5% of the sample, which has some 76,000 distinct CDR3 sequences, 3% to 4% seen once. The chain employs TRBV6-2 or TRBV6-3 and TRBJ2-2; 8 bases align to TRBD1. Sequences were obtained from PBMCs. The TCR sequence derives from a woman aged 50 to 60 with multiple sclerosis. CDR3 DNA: TGTGCCAGCAGCAAAAGGTTCGGGACAGGGAACACCGGGGAGCTGTTTTTT. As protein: CASSKRFGTGNTGELFF.